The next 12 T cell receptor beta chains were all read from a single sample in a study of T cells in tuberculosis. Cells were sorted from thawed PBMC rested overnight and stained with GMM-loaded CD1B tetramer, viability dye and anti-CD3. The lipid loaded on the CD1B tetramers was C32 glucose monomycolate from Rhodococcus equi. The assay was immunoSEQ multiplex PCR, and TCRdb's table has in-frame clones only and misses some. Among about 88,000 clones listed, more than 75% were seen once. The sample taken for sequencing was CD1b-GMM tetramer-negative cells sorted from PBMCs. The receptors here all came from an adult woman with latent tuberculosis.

In DNA form, the CDR3 reads TGTGCCACCAGCATAACAGGGGAATTTTCAGGCTACACCTTC. Its protein product is CATSITGEFSGYTF. J is TRBJ1-2 and V is TRBV15; 7 nucleotides align to TRBD1. CDR3 length equals 14 residues. The ends lost 4 bases at V and 8 bases at J; junction bases unmatched: 10. The V gene's germline CDR1 is LNHNV and CDR2 YYDKDF (reference sequence).

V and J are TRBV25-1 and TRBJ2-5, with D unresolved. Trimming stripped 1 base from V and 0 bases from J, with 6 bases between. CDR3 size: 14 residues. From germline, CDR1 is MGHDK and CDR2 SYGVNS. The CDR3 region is CASSESRDQETQYF. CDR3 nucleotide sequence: TGTGCCAGCAGTGAATCCCGGGACCAAGAGACCCAGTACTTC.

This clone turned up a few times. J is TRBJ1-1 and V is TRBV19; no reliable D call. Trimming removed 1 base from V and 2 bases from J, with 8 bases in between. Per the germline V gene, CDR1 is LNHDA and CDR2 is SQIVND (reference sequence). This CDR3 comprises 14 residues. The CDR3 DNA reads TGTGCCAGTAGTATAGGCGTCGGTAACACTGAAGCTTTCTTT. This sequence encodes CASSIGVGNTEAFF.

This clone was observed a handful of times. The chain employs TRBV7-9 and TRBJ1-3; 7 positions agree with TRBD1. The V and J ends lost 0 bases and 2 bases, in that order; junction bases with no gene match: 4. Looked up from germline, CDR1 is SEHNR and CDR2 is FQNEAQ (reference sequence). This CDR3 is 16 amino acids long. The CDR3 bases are TGTGCCAGCAGCTTAGCGCTAACAGGGGCTGGAAACACCATATATTTT. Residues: CASSLALTGAGNTIYF.

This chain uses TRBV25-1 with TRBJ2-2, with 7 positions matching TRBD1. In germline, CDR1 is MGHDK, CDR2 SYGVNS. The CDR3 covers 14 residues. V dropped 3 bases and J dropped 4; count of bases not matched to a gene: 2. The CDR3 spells CASSEGQRTGELFF. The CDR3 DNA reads TGTGCCAGCAGTGAGGGACAGCGCACCGGGGAGCTGTTTTTT.

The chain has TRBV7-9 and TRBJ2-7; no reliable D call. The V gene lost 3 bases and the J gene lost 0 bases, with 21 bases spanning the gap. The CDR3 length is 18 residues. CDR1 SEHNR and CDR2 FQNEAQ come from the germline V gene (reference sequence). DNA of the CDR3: TGTGCCAGCAGCTTCCCCGGTCGTGGTGGAGTATACTCCTACGAGCAGTACTTC. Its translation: CASSFPGRGGVYSYEQYF.

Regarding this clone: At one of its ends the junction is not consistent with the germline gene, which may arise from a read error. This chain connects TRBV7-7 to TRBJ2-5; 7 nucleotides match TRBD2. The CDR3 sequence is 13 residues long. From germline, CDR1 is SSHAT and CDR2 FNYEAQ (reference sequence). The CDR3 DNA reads TGTGCTAGCAGCCTCTTGGGGGAGGGGACCCAGTACTTC. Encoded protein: CASSLLGEGTQYF.

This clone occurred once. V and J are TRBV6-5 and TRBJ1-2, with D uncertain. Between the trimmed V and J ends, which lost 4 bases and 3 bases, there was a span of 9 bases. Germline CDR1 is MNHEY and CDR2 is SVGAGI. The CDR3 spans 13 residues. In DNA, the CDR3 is TGTGCCAGCAGTTTCGACACGGACTATGGCTACACCTTC. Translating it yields CASSFDTDYGYTF.

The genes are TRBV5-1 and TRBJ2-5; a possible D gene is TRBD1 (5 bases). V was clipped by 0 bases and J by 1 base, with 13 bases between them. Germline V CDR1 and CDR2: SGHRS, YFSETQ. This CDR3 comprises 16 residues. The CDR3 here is CASSLVVTGAQETQYF. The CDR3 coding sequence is TGCGCCAGCAGCTTGGTCGTTACAGGCGCCCAAGAGACCCAGTACTTC.

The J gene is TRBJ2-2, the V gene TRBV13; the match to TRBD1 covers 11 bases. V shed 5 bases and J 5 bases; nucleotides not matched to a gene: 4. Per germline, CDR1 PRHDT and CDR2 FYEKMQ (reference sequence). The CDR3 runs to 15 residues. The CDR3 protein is CASSQDRGRTGELFF. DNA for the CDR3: TGTGCCAGCAGCCAGGACAGGGGGCGGACCGGGGAGCTGTTTTTT. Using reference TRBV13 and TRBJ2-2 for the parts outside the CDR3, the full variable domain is AAGVIQSPRHLIKEKRETATLKCYPIPRHDTVYWYQQGPGQDPQFLISFYEKMQSDKGSIPDRFSAQQFSDYHSELNMSSLELGDSALYFCASSQDRGRTGELFFGEGSRLTVL.

This CDR3 reads CASSSGTAPRAQYF. CDR3 DNA sequence: TGTGCCAGCAGTTCCGGGACAGCGCCCAGGGCCCAGTACTTC. The chain employs TRBV6-1 and TRBJ2-5, with TRBD1 identical over 7 bases. Per germline, CDR1 MNHNS and CDR2 SASEGT. This CDR3 is built from 14 residues. The J segment lost 9 bases and the V segment lost 5 bases, leaving 12 bases of the junction unmatched.

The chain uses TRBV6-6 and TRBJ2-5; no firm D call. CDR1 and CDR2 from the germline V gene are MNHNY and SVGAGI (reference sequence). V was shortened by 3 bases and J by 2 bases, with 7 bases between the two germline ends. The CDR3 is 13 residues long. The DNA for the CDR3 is TGTGCCAGCAGTTATGTCGTTCAAGAGACCCAGTACTTC. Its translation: CASSYVVQETQYF.